This T cell receptor (beta chain) was observed in a study of graft-versus-host responses after intestinal transplantation. Clones were read by immunoSEQ multiplex PCR, and TCRdb kept only the in-frame ones, dropping some. The table records some 41,000 clones, over 85% of them present only once. The CDR3 is 15 residues long. The V end lost 3 bases, the J end lost 0 bases, and 9 bases lay between the germline ends. CDR1 is PRHDT and CDR2 is FYEKMQ in the germline V gene (reference sequence). In this sample, this clone turned up once. This sample comprised PBMCs, obtained approximately 270 days after transplant. The J gene is TRBJ2-1, the V gene TRBV13; D call uncertain. The TCR originated in a human patient who received an intestinal transplant, so some T cells may come from the graft donor. The CDR3 sequence is CASSFDPSSYNEQFF. The CDR3 DNA is TGTGCCAGCAGCTTCGACCCGAGCTCCTACAATGAGCAGTTCTTC.